Below, 5 T cell receptor beta chains from the same sample are listed, as sequenced in a study of regulatory T cells in long-lasting Graves disease. Time point indicated: newly diagnosed GD, antithyroid drugs for less than 3 months. PBMC RNA was the source of the TCR library. Building of the TCR beta libraries involved iRepertoire HTBI primers and Arm-PCR of CDR3 regions. From the multiplex PCR reads, TCRdb called clonotypes with MiXCR, one entry per CDR3 protein. This table has hundreds of thousands of distinct CDR3 sequences, about 13% appearing once. The same sample was also used in a study of T cells in Graves' hyperthyroidism and ophthalmopathy.

This sample comprised peripheral blood mononuclear cells (PBMCs), obtained at new diagnosis, from a patient treated with antithyroid drugs. The receptors here all came from a man aged 30 to 39 with Graves disease.

This clonotype was observed a handful of times. V usage is TRBV30 and J usage is TRBJ1-2; 8 nucleotides line up with TRBD1. There are 12 residues in the CDR3. The V segment lost 5 bases and the J segment 4 bases; nucleotides outside the gene matches: 3. Germline CDR1 is GTSNPN and CDR2 is SVGIG (reference sequence). DNA for the CDR3: TGTGCCTGGGGACAGGGTTTCTATGGCTACACCTTC. This codes for CAWGQGFYGYTF.

V gene TRBV27 combines with J gene TRBJ1-5, with 8 bases fitting TRBD1. Germline trimming cut 5 bases from V and 1 base from J; bases unmatched to any gene: 4. The CDR3 spans 15 residues. Germline CDR1 and CDR2: MNHEY and SMNVEV (reference sequence). CDR3 in amino acids: CASSPDRVSNQPQHF. CDR3 DNA: TGTGCCAGCAGTCCGGACAGGGTGAGCAATCAGCCCCAGCATTTT.

This clonotype has a count of ten or more. The chain uses TRBV29-1 and TRBJ2-7; perhaps TRBD1 as D (6 bases). The CDR3 loop spans 13 amino acids. Germline CDR1 and CDR2: SQVTM and ANQGSEA. V shed 2 bases and J shed 2 bases, with 10 bases lying between them. The CDR3 DNA reads as TGCAGCGTTGAAACGGACAGAGCCTACGAGCAGTACTTC. It translates to CSVETDRAYEQYF.

This clonotype was recorded many times. This chain links TRBV2 with TRBJ2-1; 10 positions match TRBD2. Germline assignment: CDR1 SNHLY and CDR2 FYNNEI. Trimming at V came to 2 bases and at J to 6 bases, leaving 7 bases not matched to a gene. This CDR3 is 16 amino acids long. The CDR3 loop reads CASSERPSGRGNEQFF. The CDR3 DNA sequence: TGTGCCAGCAGTGAACGTCCCAGCGGGAGGGGCAATGAGCAGTTCTTC.

The chain uses TRBV7-9 and TRBJ2-2; D is ambiguous. CDR3 size: 12 residues. CDR1 and CDR2 (germline): SEHNR, FQNEAQ (reference sequence). V lost 2 bases to trimming and J lost 7 bases, with 5 bases between them. CDR3 in amino acids: CASSLPVGELFF. DNA for the CDR3: TGTGCCAGCAGCTTACCGGTCGGGGAGCTGTTTTTT.